What follows are 21 T cell receptor beta chains derived from one specimen sequenced in a study of T cells in Graves' hyperthyroidism and ophthalmopathy. Amplified TCR beta CDR3 regions derived from RNA transcripts. Initially, a first-round RT-PCR of the TCR CDR3 employed the HTBI primer set. MiXCR, applied by TCRdb to the multiplex PCR reads, yields one record per CDR3 protein. The table lists some 560,000 distinct CDR3 sequences, approximately 14% of them singletons. Sequencing was performed on blood. These receptors were collected from a woman aged 30 to 39 with Graves' hyperthyroidism.

There are many counts of this clonotype. The chain joins TRBV5-1 to TRBJ1-1; D is unresolved. V was cut by 3 bases and J by 1 base, with 13 bases left in between. The germline V gene has CDR1 SGHRS and CDR2 YFSETQ. The length of the CDR3 is 15 residues. The CDR3 nucleotides read TGCGCCAGCAGCTGGAGGGCGGACGGGAACACTGAAGCTTTCTTT. Translation: CASSWRADGNTEAFF.

This clonotype was detected ten times or more. The chain carries TRBV6-1 and TRBJ1-2, with a tentative D call TRBD1 (5 bases). Germline V CDR1 and CDR2: MNHNS, SASEGT. Trimming removed 6 bases at V and 0 bases at J, with 20 bases between. The CDR3 runs to 17 residues. CDR3 region: CASREYGGLGTNYGYTF. The CDR3 DNA follows: TGTGCCAGCAGAGAATACGGGGGATTGGGCACTAACTATGGCTACACCTTC.

This clonotype was observed many times. This rearrangement joins TRBV6-1 to TRBJ2-5, with 9 bases lining up with TRBD2. Germline CDR1 and CDR2: MNHNS and SASEGT. The CDR3 spans 15 residues. V was clipped by 4 bases and J by 4 bases; unmatched bases: 7. The CDR3 DNA is TGTGCCAGCAGTGGTATTGTACTAGCGGGAGAGACCCAGTACTTC. Translation gives CASSGIVLAGETQYF.

V usage is TRBV9 and J usage is TRBJ1-1; D is unclear. The CDR3 runs to 13 residues. The germline V gene encodes CDR1 SGDLS and CDR2 YYNGEE. Trimming removed 0 bases from V and 8 bases from J, with 11 bases in between. CDR3 sequence: CASSVDPCSEAFF. In nucleotides, the CDR3 is TGTGCCAGCAGCGTAGATCCATGTTCAGAAGCTTTCTTT.

For the CDR3, the DNA is TGTGCCAGCAGCTCGATAGGGCGGGGGGGGGAGCGGAATGAGCAGTTCTTC. It codes for CASSSIGRGGERNEQFF. The chain uses TRBV7-2 and TRBJ2-1; 9 nucleotides align to TRBD2. With V trimmed by 4 bases and J by 7 bases, 14 bases remained unmatched. Germline loops: CDR1 SGHTA, CDR2 FQGNSA. This CDR3 spans 17 amino acids.

This clonotype was counted at least ten times. This chain links TRBV7-9 with TRBJ2-4, with 7 bases lining up with TRBD2. This CDR3 has 14 amino acids. The junction had 6 bases not matched to a gene; V was cut back by 5 bases and J by 5 bases. Looked up from germline, CDR1 is SEHNR and CDR2 is FQNEAQ (reference sequence). The DNA for the CDR3 is TGTGCCAGCAGCCGAGGGAGGGCGGAAAACATTCAGTACTTC. Translated: CASSRGRAENIQYF.

This clonotype has just a few counts. One end of the junction varies from germline; a read error may be responsible. The chain is built from TRBV14 and TRBJ2-7; 8 bases match TRBD1. The CDR3 spans 16 residues. CDR1 and CDR2 (germline): SGHDN, FVKESK. The CDR3 bases are TGTGCCAGCGGCCAAGCAGGGGGCCGGAGCTCCTACGAGCAGTACTTC. It is translated as CASGQAGGRSSYEQYF.

There are many counts of this clonotype. The J gene is TRBJ2-7, the V gene TRBV11-3; D possibly corresponds to TRBD1 (6 bases). V gave up 1 base and J gave up 5 bases, with 12 bases separating them. Per germline, CDR1 SGHNT and CDR2 YENEEA. The length of the CDR3 is 14 residues. CDR3 region: CASSLVGTSDEQYF. DNA of the CDR3: TGTGCCAGCAGCTTAGTGGGGACATCCGACGAGCAGTACTTC.

This clonotype was seen many times. The chain combines TRBV18 with TRBJ1-2, with D possibly matching TRBD1 (6 bases). CDR3 size: 14 residues. CDR1 and CDR2 (germline): KGHSH, LQKENI. V lost 0 bases and J 4 bases, leaving 9 bases between the germline ends. In nucleotides, the CDR3 is TGTGCCAGCTCACCACCGGGCAGGGGCTATGGCTACACCTTC. It is translated as CASSPPGRGYGYTF.

This clonotype was recorded at least ten times. The chain couples TRBV3-1 to TRBJ1-1; D uncertain. V lost 1 base and J 3 bases, leaving 9 bases between the germline ends. The CDR3 consists of 14 residues. CDR1 and CDR2 from the germline V gene are LGHDT and YNNKEL (reference sequence). DNA of the CDR3: TGTGCCAGCAGCCAAGTTGGGAGGGACACTGAAGCTTTCTTT. This sequence encodes CASSQVGRDTEAFF.

This clonotype was seen at least ten times. The chain joins TRBV5-1 to TRBJ1-4; unclear D gene. The germline V gene encodes CDR1 SGHRS and CDR2 YFSETQ. V was shortened by 0 bases and J by 5 bases, with 8 bases between the two germline ends. This CDR3 comprises 14 residues. CDR3 amino acids: CASSLEGPNEKLFF. The CDR3 DNA follows: TGCGCCAGCAGCTTGGAAGGGCCGAATGAAAAACTGTTTTTT.

The sample holds many counts of this clonotype. The chain is built from TRBV28 and TRBJ2-3; the match to TRBD2 covers 7 bases. Germline CDR1 is MDHEN and CDR2 is SYDVKM. CDR3 length: 14 residues. V was clipped by 10 bases and J by 1 base; unmatched bases: 8. This CDR3 reads CATSSGQGTDTQYF. For the CDR3, the DNA is TGTGCCACCTCTAGCGGACAAGGCACAGATACGCAGTATTTT. Complete variable domain (other parts from reference TRBV28 and TRBJ2-3): DVKVTQSSRYLVKRTGEKVFLECVQDMDHENMFWYRQDPGLGLRLIYFSYDVKMKEKGDIPEGYSVSREKKERFSLILESASTNQTSMYLCATSSGQGTDTQYFGPGTRLTVL.

At least ten counts were recorded for this clonotype. The CDR3 DNA follows: TGTGCCAGCAGCGAGGACAGTCCTCAGGGTCATGAAAAACTGTTTTTT. Encoded protein: CASSEDSPQGHEKLFF. This chain connects TRBV6-1 to TRBJ1-4; D may be TRBD1 (6 bases). CDR1 and CDR2 (germline): MNHNS, SASEGT. V lost 6 bases to trimming and J lost 6 bases, with 20 bases between them. CDR3 length: 16 residues.

This clonotype was recorded at least ten times. This chain connects TRBV18 to TRBJ2-7, with D perhaps matching TRBD1 (6 bases). Per germline, CDR1 KGHSH and CDR2 LQKENI. This CDR3 contains 14 residues. Trimming stripped 3 bases from V and 2 bases from J, with 11 bases between. CDR3 sequence: CASSPTGSTYEQYF. In nucleotides, the CDR3 is TGTGCCAGCTCACCGACAGGATCAACCTACGAGCAGTACTTC.

This clonotype was recorded a few times. This rearrangement joins TRBV15 to TRBJ1-5; weak D call: TRBD1 (6 bases). CDR1 LNHNV and CDR2 YYDKDF come from the germline V gene (reference sequence). V gave up 9 bases and J gave up 6 bases, with 18 bases separating them. This CDR3 has 14 residues. Written as DNA, the CDR3 is TGTGCCACGGATGACAGGCCCTGGGGTCAGCCCCAGCATTTT. It is translated as CATDDRPWGQPQHF.

The sample holds many counts of this clonotype. This chain uses TRBV2 with TRBJ2-7, with 7 bases aligning to TRBD2. Germline CDR1 and CDR2: SNHLY and FYNNEI. V shed 3 bases, J shed 3 bases, and the junction held 14 bases outside the gene matches. The CDR3 is 17 residues long. This chain's CDR3 is CASSDSPLAAFRYEQYF. In nucleotides, the CDR3 is TGTGCCAGCAGTGACAGTCCCCTAGCGGCGTTCCGCTACGAGCAGTACTTC.

The chain joins TRBV19 to TRBJ2-7, with 9 bases matching TRBD2. Germline lookup yields CDR1 LNHDA and CDR2 SQIVND (reference sequence). This CDR3 is 12 amino acids long. V gave up 10 bases and J gave up 6 bases; unmatched junction bases: 7. CDR3 in DNA: TGTGCCACCCTTAGCGGGAGTGGCGAGCAGTACTTC. Amino acids: CATLSGSGEQYF. Full variable domain (remainder filled in from reference TRBV19 and TRBJ2-7): DGGITQSPKYLFRKEGQNVTLSCEQNLNHDAMYWYRQDPGQGLRLIYYSQIVNDFQKGDIAEGYSVSREKKESFPLTVTSAQKNPTAFYLCATLSGSGEQYFGPGTRLTVT.

This clonotype appeared a few times. CDR3 amino acids: CASTQGQMLNTEAFF. CDR3 sequence (DNA): TGTGCCAGCACCCAAGGACAGATGCTAAACACTGAAGCTTTCTTT. The V gene is TRBV6-1, the J gene TRBJ1-1; perhaps TRBD1 as D (6 bases). The CDR3 has 15 amino acids. V lost 7 bases, J lost 2 bases, and 17 bases lay in between. Germline CDR1 and CDR2: MNHNS and SASEGT.

This clonotype was recorded a few times. CDR3 region: CSLGSGRDNEQFF. CDR3 bases: TGCAGCCTCGGTTCGGGACGGGACAATGAGCAGTTCTTC. The rearrangement uses TRBV29-1 and TRBJ2-1; D might be TRBD1 or TRBD2, each matching 5 bases. V lost 8 bases to trimming and J lost 5 bases, with 16 bases between them. The CDR3 consists of 13 residues. Germline CDR1 and CDR2: SQVTM and ANQGSEA.

With regard to this clonotype: Just one base apart from a much larger clone, this may be a read error. V usage is TRBV7-3 and J usage is TRBJ2-7, with D possibly matching TRBD2 (5 bases). CDR3 size: 14 residues. Germline assignment: CDR1 SGHTA and CDR2 FQGTGA. The V gene lost 8 bases and the J gene lost 3 bases, with 17 bases spanning the gap. In nucleotides, the CDR3 is TGTGCCAGCGCAATGGGCGGTGAGGGCTACGAGCAGTACTTC. It specifies CASAMGGEGYEQYF.

Details on this clonotype: This may arise from a read error, as a much more abundant clone is one base away. The V call is TRBV6-1, the J call TRBJ2-5; 8 positions match TRBD1. The CDR3 has 14 amino acids. Germline CDR1 reads MNHNS; CDR2 reads SASEGT. CDR3 loop: CASSPDHRGETRYF. As DNA, the CDR3 is TGTGCCAGCAGTCCAGATCACAGGGGGGAGACCCGGTACTTC.